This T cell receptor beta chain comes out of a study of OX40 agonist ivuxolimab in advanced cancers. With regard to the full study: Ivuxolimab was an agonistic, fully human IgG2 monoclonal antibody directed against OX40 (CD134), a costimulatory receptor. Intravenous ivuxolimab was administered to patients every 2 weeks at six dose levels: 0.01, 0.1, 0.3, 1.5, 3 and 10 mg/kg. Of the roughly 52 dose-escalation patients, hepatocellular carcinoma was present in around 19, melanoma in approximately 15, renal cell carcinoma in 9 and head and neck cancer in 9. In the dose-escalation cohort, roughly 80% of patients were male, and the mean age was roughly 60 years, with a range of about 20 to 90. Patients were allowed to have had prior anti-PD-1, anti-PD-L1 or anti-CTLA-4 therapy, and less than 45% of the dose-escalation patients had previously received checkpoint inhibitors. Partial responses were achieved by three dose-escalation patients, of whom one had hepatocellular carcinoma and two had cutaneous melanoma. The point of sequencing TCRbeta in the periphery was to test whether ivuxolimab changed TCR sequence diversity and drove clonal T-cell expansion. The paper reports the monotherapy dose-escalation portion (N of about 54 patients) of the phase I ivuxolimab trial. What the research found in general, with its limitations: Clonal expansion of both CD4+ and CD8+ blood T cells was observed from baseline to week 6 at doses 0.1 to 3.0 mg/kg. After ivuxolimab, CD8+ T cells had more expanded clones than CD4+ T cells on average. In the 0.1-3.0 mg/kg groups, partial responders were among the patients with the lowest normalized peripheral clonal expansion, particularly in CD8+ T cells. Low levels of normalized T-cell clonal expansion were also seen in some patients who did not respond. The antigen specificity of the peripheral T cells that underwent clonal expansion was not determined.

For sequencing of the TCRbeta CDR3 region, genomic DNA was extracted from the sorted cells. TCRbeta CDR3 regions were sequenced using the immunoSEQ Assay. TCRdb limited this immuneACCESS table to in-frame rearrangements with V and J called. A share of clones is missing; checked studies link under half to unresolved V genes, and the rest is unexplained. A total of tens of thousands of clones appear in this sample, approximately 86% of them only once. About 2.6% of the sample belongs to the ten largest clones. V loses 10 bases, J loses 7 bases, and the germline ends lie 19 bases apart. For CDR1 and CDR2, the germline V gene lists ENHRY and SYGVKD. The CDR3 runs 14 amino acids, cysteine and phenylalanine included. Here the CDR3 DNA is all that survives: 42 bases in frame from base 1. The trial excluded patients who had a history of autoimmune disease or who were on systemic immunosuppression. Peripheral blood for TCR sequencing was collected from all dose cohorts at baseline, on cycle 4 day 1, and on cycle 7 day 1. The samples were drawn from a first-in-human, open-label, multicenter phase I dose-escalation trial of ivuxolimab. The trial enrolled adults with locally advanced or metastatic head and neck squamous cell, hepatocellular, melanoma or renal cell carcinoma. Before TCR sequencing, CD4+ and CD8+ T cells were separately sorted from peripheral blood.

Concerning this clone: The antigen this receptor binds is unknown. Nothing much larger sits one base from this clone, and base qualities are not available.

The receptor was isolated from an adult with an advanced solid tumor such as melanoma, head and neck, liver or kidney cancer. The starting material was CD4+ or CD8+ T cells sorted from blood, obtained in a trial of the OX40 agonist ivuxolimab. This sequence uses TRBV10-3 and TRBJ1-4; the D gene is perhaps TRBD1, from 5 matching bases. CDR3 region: CATSREQGSEKLFF. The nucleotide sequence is TGTGCCACCTCCCGGGAGCAGGGTAGTGAAAAACTGTTTTTT.